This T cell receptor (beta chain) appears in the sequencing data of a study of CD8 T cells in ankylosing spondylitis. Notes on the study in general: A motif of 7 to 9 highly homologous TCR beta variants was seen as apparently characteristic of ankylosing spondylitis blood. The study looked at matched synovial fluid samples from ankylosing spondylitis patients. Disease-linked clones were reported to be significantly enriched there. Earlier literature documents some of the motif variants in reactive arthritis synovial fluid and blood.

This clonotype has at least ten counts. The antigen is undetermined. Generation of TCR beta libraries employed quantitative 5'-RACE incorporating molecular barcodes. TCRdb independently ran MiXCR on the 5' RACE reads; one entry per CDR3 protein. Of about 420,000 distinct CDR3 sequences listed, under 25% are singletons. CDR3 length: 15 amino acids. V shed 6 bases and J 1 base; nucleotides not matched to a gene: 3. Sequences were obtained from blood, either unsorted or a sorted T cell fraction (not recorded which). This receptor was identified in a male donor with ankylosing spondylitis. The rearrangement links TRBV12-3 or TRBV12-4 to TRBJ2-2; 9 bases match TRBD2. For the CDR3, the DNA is TGTGCCAGCAGACCTAGCGGGATGAACACCGGGGAGCTGTTTTTT. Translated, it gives CASRPSGMNTGELFF.